Shown below are 32 T cell receptor beta chains from a single sample sequenced in a study of T cell responses to AZD1222 COVID-19 vaccine. Sequencing was performed with immunoSEQ multiplex PCR; in TCRdb, only in-frame clones are kept and a portion is missing. The sample shows tens of thousands of clones, about 88% of them seen only once. The sample was peripheral blood, taken 28 days after the second AZD1222 dose. The origin of the receptors is an adult who received the AZD1222 COVID-19 vaccine.

The rearrangement joins TRBV5-1 to TRBJ1-2; D is uncertain. V lost 3 bases, J lost 5 bases, and 17 bases lay in between. The CDR3 has 15 residues. Germline lookup yields CDR1 SGHRS and CDR2 YFSETQ. This chain's CDR3 is CASSSTGPLGYGYTF. In DNA, the CDR3 is TGCGCCAGCAGCTCGACCGGGCCACTGGGGTATGGCTACACCTTC.

The chain has TRBV6-5 and TRBJ1-6; tentative D call: TRBD1 (5 bases). The CDR3 has 13 residues. Trimming stripped 6 bases from V and 7 bases from J, with 10 bases between. Per the germline V gene, CDR1 is MNHEY and CDR2 is SVGAGI. The CDR3 nucleotides read TGTGCCAGCAGCACCGGGGGGAATTCACCCCTCCACTTT. This codes for CASSTGGNSPLHF.

The chain carries TRBV10-3 and TRBJ1-1, with a possible D match to TRBD1 (6 bases). Between the trimmed V and J ends, which lost 6 bases and 1 base, there was a span of 9 bases. Germline V gene lookup returns CDR1 ENHRY and CDR2 SYGVKD. The CDR3 extends over 13 amino acids. CDR3 in amino acids: CAISQQGNTEAFF. As DNA, the CDR3 is TGTGCCATCAGCCAACAGGGGAACACTGAAGCTTTCTTT.

The table lists this clone with a few counts. A read error may produce the germline difference seen at one junction end. V and J are TRBV5-4 and TRBJ1-4; no firm D call. Germline CDR1 and CDR2: SGHNT and YYREEE (reference sequence). The CDR3 sequence is 14 residues long. The DNA of the CDR3 is TGTGCCAGCAGTTTGGGAGGGTCGGTCGAGAAACTGTTTTTT. As protein: CASSLGGSVEKLFF.

J is TRBJ1-2 and V is TRBV30; the D gene is possibly TRBD1 (6 bases). Trimming left V 3 bases short and J 11 bases short, with 13 bases between. Germline assignment: CDR1 GTSNPN and CDR2 SVGIG (reference sequence). The CDR3 runs 11 residues. The CDR3 protein is CAWSPGGEYTF. Here the CDR3 DNA reads TGTGCCTGGAGCCCTGGGGGCGAATACACCTTC. Looking up the rest from reference TRBV30 and TRBJ1-2 gives the full variable domain: SQTIHQWPATLVQPVGSPLSLECTVEGTSNPNLYWYRQAAGRGLQLLFYSVGIGQISSEVPQNLSASRPQDRQFILSSKKLLLSDSGFYLCAWSPGGEYTFGSGTRLTVV.

The chain links TRBV10-2 to TRBJ1-1; possible D gene TRBD1, 5 bases. The germline gives CDR1 WSHSY, CDR2 SAAADI. This CDR3 has 14 amino acids. V was clipped by 2 bases and J by 3 bases, with 10 bases between them. In DNA, the CDR3 is TGCGCCAGCAGTGAGGTGCCGGGGGACACTGAAGCTTTCTTT. It is translated as CASSEVPGDTEAFF.

The V call is TRBV19, the J call TRBJ1-2, with D tentatively TRBD1 (6 bases). The CDR3 runs to 16 residues. V lost 9 bases, J lost 4 bases, and 24 bases lay in between. Germline V gives CDR1 LNHDA, CDR2 SQIVND (reference sequence). CDR3 DNA: TGTGCCAGCCAACCCGTTCAACCGGGACAAAGCTATGGCTACACCTTC. Its protein product is CASQPVQPGQSYGYTF.

This chain connects TRBV10-1 to TRBJ2-5; TRBD2 matches 9 bases. Germline loops: CDR1 WNHNN, CDR2 SYGVQD (reference sequence). This CDR3 comprises 16 residues. With V trimmed by 3 bases and J by 3 bases, 8 bases remained unmatched. CDR3 nucleotide sequence: TGCGCCAGCAGTGACAGTTCGGCGGGGGGGAAAGAGACCCAGTACTTC. This gives the protein CASSDSSAGGKETQYF.

V gene TRBV5-4 combines with J gene TRBJ1-1, with a possible D match to TRBD1 (6 bases). Germline V lookup: CDR1 SGHNT, CDR2 YYREEE (reference sequence). The V end was cut by 1 base, the J end by 4 bases, with 14 bases between. This CDR3 comprises 15 residues. Here the CDR3 reads CASSLFGARGTEAFF. CDR3 DNA: TGTGCCAGCAGCTTGTTCGGGGCCAGGGGCACTGAAGCTTTCTTT.

The V gene is TRBV9, the J gene TRBJ2-3; D remains ambiguous. V was shortened by 0 bases and J by 4 bases, with 6 bases between the two germline ends. CDR1 is SGDLS, CDR2 YYNGEE, per germline. CDR3 length: 13 residues. CDR3 sequence: CASSVVYPDTQYF. CDR3 nucleotides: TGTGCCAGCAGCGTAGTTTATCCAGATACGCAGTATTTT.

J is TRBJ1-2 and V is TRBV6-1; D not resolved. The ends were cut back, 2 bases at V and 0 bases at J, with 13 bases in the middle. From germline, CDR1 is MNHNS and CDR2 SASEGT. This CDR3 comprises 16 residues. The CDR3 here is CASSESLGAANYGYTF. CDR3 coding DNA: TGTGCCAGCAGTGAAAGCCTGGGCGCCGCTAACTATGGCTACACCTTC.

V gene TRBV2 combines with J gene TRBJ2-7; 9 nucleotides agree with TRBD2. Germline V gene sequence: CDR1 SNHLY, CDR2 FYNNEI. J gave up 4 bases and V 7 bases, and 8 bases lay outside the gene matches. The length of the CDR3 is 14 residues. The CDR3 is CASKPPAGGYEQYF. The DNA of the CDR3 is TGTGCCAGCAAACCGCCAGCGGGGGGATACGAGCAGTACTTC. Filled out from reference TRBV2 and TRBJ2-7, the complete variable domain reads EPEVTQTPSHQVTQMGQEVILRCVPISNHLYFYWYRQILGQKVEFLVSFYNNEISEKSEIFDDQFSVERPDGSNFTLKIRSTKLEDSAMYFCASKPPAGGYEQYFGPGTRLTVT.

The V gene is TRBV6-5, the J gene TRBJ1-1; TRBD1 matches at 7 bases. V was clipped by 7 bases and J by 1 base; unmatched bases: 6. CDR3 size: 14 residues. The germline gives CDR1 MNHEY, CDR2 SVGAGI. In DNA form, the CDR3 reads TGTGCCAGCACCCCGGACAGGCGGAACACTGAAGCTTTCTTT. As protein: CASTPDRRNTEAFF.

This clone was recorded once. V gene TRBV6-2 or TRBV6-3 combines with J gene TRBJ2-1, with TRBD2 identical over 9 bases. V shed 0 bases and J 3 bases; nucleotides not matched to a gene: 6. In germline, CDR1 is MNHEY, CDR2 SVGEGT. The CDR3 length is 17 residues. CDR3 region: CASSYSETSGFYNEQFF. The CDR3 DNA sequence: TGTGCCAGCAGTTACTCCGAGACTAGCGGTTTCTACAATGAGCAGTTCTTC.

The chain employs TRBV3-1 (or the pseudogene TRBV3-2) and TRBJ1-1; D is unresolved. Germline V gene lookup returns CDR1 LGHDT and CDR2 YNNKEL (reference sequence). V was clipped by 5 bases and J by 0 bases, with 10 bases between them. The CDR3 is made up of 14 amino acids. The CDR3 reads CASSSQDMNTEAFF. The CDR3 DNA is TGTGCCAGCAGCTCACAAGACATGAACACTGAAGCTTTCTTT.

The chain is built from TRBV5-1 and TRBJ2-3, with D tentatively TRBD1 (5 bases). This CDR3 is built from 13 residues. The V end lost 6 bases, the J end lost 3 bases, and 11 bases lay between the germline ends. Looked up from germline, CDR1 is SGHRS and CDR2 is YFSETQ. The CDR3: CASTPTVTDTQYF. The CDR3 DNA follows: TGCGCCAGCACCCCGACAGTAACAGATACGCAGTATTTT.

The chain carries TRBV5-1 and TRBJ1-1; tentatively, D is TRBD1 (5 bases). The CDR3 has 13 amino acids. Trimming removed 7 bases at V and 5 bases at J, with 15 bases between. From germline, CDR1 is SGHRS and CDR2 YFSETQ. CDR3 coding DNA: TGCGCCAGCTCCGGGACCTCAACAACTGAAGCTTTCTTT. Protein: CASSGTSTTEAFF.

CDR3 DNA: TGTGCCAGCAGCAAAGTGGGGGGTAGGTGTACCGGGGAGCTGTTTTTT. Amino acids: CASSKVGGRCTGELFF. The chain combines TRBV21-1 with TRBJ2-2; TRBD2 was called by the table and not checked on the DNA. TRBV21-1 is a recognized pseudogene. The CDR3 is 16 amino acids.

This clone occurred once. The genes are TRBV7-2 and TRBJ2-3, with TRBD2 matching 10 bases. Germline values: CDR1 SGHTA, CDR2 FQGNSA. CDR3 length: 16 amino acids. V lost 3 bases, J lost 4 bases, and 7 bases stayed unmatched. The CDR3 reads CASSFQGLAGADTQYF. The DNA of the CDR3 is TGTGCCAGCAGCTTCCAGGGGCTAGCGGGGGCAGATACGCAGTATTTT. The whole variable domain, remainder taken from reference TRBV7-2 and TRBJ2-3, is GAGVSQSPSNKVTEKGKDVELRCDPISGHTALYWYRQSLGQGLEFLIYFQGNSAPDKSGLPSDRFSAERTGGSVSTLTIQRTQQEDSAVYLCASSFQGLAGADTQYFGPGTRLTVL.

The chain uses TRBV6-5 and TRBJ1-6, with D unclear. Between the trimmed V and J ends, which lost 9 bases and 4 bases, there was a span of 13 bases. CDR3 size: 14 residues. The germline V gene encodes CDR1 MNHEY and CDR2 SVGAGI. CDR3 in DNA: TGTGCCAGTTCGTCGACGGCTTATAATTCACCCCTCCACTTT. Translating gives CASSSTAYNSPLHF.

The chain joins TRBV5-1 to TRBJ2-1; D is ambiguous. Trimming removed 5 bases at V and 0 bases at J, with 9 bases between. Germline CDR1 and CDR2: SGHRS and YFSETQ. The CDR3 is 14 amino acids. The CDR3 DNA reads TGCGCCAGCAGTGGTAGCCGCTCCTACAATGAGCAGTTCTTC. This translates into CASSGSRSYNEQFF.

The chain carries TRBV10-1 and TRBJ2-1; either TRBD1 or TRBD2 may supply D (5 bases each). Trimming stripped 6 bases from V and 4 bases from J, with 10 bases between. Germline V CDR1 and CDR2: WNHNN, SYGVQD (reference sequence). CDR3 length equals 13 residues. The CDR3 DNA reads TGCGCCAGCAGCGGGACCACATACAATGAGCAGTTCTTC. As protein: CASSGTTYNEQFF.

The chain recombines TRBV21-1 with TRBJ2-7; the table's D call, TRBD1, has no DNA check behind it. TRBV21-1 is deemed a pseudogene. The CDR3 is made up of 15 amino acids. The CDR3 loop is CASPKGQGGGNEQYF. The DNA of the CDR3 is TGTGCCAGCCCTAAGGGACAGGGAGGAGGGAACGAGCAGTACTTC.

The chain couples TRBV5-4 to TRBJ2-5; D tentatively reads TRBD1 or TRBD2 (6 bases each). Trimming took 4 bases from V and 5 from J, leaving 18 bases between them. The CDR3 runs to 15 residues. In germline, CDR1 is SGHNT, CDR2 YYREEE (reference sequence). CDR3 amino acids: CASSRRWGAEETQYF. The CDR3 DNA reads as TGTGCCAGCAGCCGGAGGTGGGGGGCCGAGGAGACCCAGTACTTC.

The chain combines TRBV9 with TRBJ2-7; 7 bases are shared with TRBD2. Germline CDR1 reads SGDLS; CDR2 reads YYNGEE. Germline trimming cut 0 bases from V and 4 bases from J; bases unmatched to any gene: 7. The CDR3 is 15 residues long. CDR3 sequence reads: CASSVGAGLLYEQYF. CDR3 bases: TGTGCCAGCAGCGTAGGAGCGGGGCTTTTATACGAGCAGTACTTC.

The gene calls are TRBV14 and TRBJ2-5, with D unclear. This CDR3 spans 13 amino acids. Germline CDR1 is SGHDN and CDR2 is FVKESK. V lost 1 base and J 5 bases, leaving 8 bases between the germline ends. The CDR3 region has the DNA TGTGCCAGCAGCCAAGTGTCGCGGGAGACCCAGTACTTC. Its translation is CASSQVSRETQYF.

This clone was seen a few times. The chain joins TRBV27 to TRBJ1-2; D is ambiguous. The V and J ends lost 1 base and 8 bases respectively, with 14 bases between them. This CDR3 contains 14 residues. Germline V gives CDR1 MNHEY, CDR2 SMNVEV (reference sequence). The CDR3 DNA reads TGTGCCAGCAGTTTATTACCAAGCGTTGAAGGCTACACCTTC. Translated: CASSLLPSVEGYTF.

The V gene is TRBV11-2, the J gene TRBJ2-5; D not resolved. Trimming shortened V by 4 bases and J by 0 bases, and 9 bases separated the two germline ends. This CDR3 is built from 14 residues. Germline V gene lookup returns CDR1 SGHAT and CDR2 FQNNGV. CDR3 residues: CASSSNDNQETQYF. In DNA form, the CDR3 reads TGTGCCAGCAGCTCCAACGATAACCAAGAGACCCAGTACTTC.

The chain has TRBV30 and TRBJ2-7; the D gene is possibly TRBD1 (5 bases). The CDR3 is made up of 14 amino acids. Trimming took off 0 bases at V and 0 bases at J, with 9 bases between the two ends. Germline V gene data show CDR1 as GTSNPN and CDR2 as SVGIG (reference sequence). The CDR3 is CAWSVRGISYEQYF. In DNA form, the CDR3 reads TGTGCCTGGAGTGTAAGGGGAATCTCCTACGAGCAGTACTTC. Complete variable domain (other parts from reference TRBV30 and TRBJ2-7): SQTIHQWPATLVQPVGSPLSLECTVEGTSNPNLYWYRQAAGRGLQLLFYSVGIGQISSEVPQNLSASRPQDRQFILSSKKLLLSDSGFYLCAWSVRGISYEQYFGPGTRLTVT.

This chain connects TRBV3-1 (or the pseudogene TRBV3-2) to TRBJ2-5; no definite D call. Per the germline V gene, CDR1 is LGHDT and CDR2 is YNNKEL (reference sequence). The V end was cut by 1 base, the J end by 4 bases, with 10 bases between. This CDR3 has 14 residues. DNA of the CDR3: TGTGCCAGCAGCCAAGGACGGGCCCTAGAGACCCAGTACTTC. Translating it yields CASSQGRALETQYF.

The genes are TRBV6-5 and TRBJ2-2; 7 bases align to TRBD2. Germline CDR1 and CDR2: MNHEY and SVGAGI. Unmatched junction bases numbered 3, after V lost 6 bases and J lost 5 bases. This CDR3 contains 13 residues. The CDR3 DNA follows: TGTGCCAGCAGGGGGGGAGGGACCGGGGAGCTGTTTTTT. Residues: CASRGGGTGELFF.

The chain joins TRBV5-1 to TRBJ2-2; a possible D gene is TRBD1 (6 bases). Trimming shortened V by 4 bases and J by 4 bases, and 14 bases separated the two germline ends. The germline gives CDR1 SGHRS, CDR2 YFSETQ. This CDR3 is built from 15 residues. For the CDR3, the DNA is TGCGCCAGCAGCGATGGGCCAGGGGTCACCGGGGAGCTGTTTTTT. It is translated as CASSDGPGVTGELFF.